A single sample gave rise to the 31 T cell receptor beta chains below, sequenced in a study of sequential checkpoint blockade in melanoma. Treatment reported: randomized to nivolumab then ipilimumab (arm A) or the reverse (arm B). TCRdb keeps only in-frame clones here, not all; method: immunoSEQ multiplex PCR. The data show some 40,000 clones, 84% seen once. The sample consisted of CD8+ T cells sorted from blood (inferred from file names), taken from a patient given nivolumab and ipilimumab in sequence. These receptors all come from a human donor with melanoma.

This clone was seen a few times. The V call is TRBV15, the J call TRBJ1-6; 9 positions match TRBD1. V was pared by 0 bases and J by 9 bases, with 6 bases of the junction left unmatched. The CDR3 consists of 16 residues. Germline lookup yields CDR1 LNHNV and CDR2 YYDKDF (reference sequence). In nucleotides, the CDR3 is TGTGCCACCAGCAGAGATCCCGGGACAGGGTCTTCACCCCTCCACTTT. This gives the protein CATSRDPGTGSSPLHF.

In this sample, this clone turned up once. V usage is TRBV27 and J usage is TRBJ2-3, with 9 nucleotides matching TRBD1. This CDR3 has 14 amino acids. V lost 7 bases, J lost 5 bases, and 7 bases stayed unmatched. In germline, CDR1 is MNHEY, CDR2 SMNVEV (reference sequence). The CDR3 is CASKTDRGEDTQYF. DNA for the CDR3: TGTGCCAGCAAGACGGACAGGGGTGAAGATACGCAGTATTTT.

V gene TRBV4-1 combines with J gene TRBJ2-2, with a possible D match to TRBD1 (5 bases). Germline V gene sequence: CDR1 MGHRA, CDR2 YSYEKL. Trimming shortened V by 2 bases and J by 4 bases, and 8 bases separated the two germline ends. The CDR3 totals 14 residues. Written as DNA, the CDR3 is TGCGCCAGCAGCCAACACGACAGCACCGGGGAGCTGTTTTTT. It specifies CASSQHDSTGELFF.

This chain links TRBV19 with TRBJ2-7, with 7 positions matching TRBD2. Per germline, CDR1 LNHDA and CDR2 SQIVND (reference sequence). J gave up 3 bases and V 3 bases, and 5 bases lay outside the gene matches. The CDR3 has 14 residues. CDR3 bases: TGTGCCAGTAGTATCGCCGGGAGGCTCTACGAGCAGTACTTC. It yields the protein CASSIAGRLYEQYF.

The chain uses TRBV7-3 and TRBJ2-3; 8 positions match TRBD1. The V segment lost 2 bases and the J segment 3 bases; nucleotides outside the gene matches: 7. Germline loops: CDR1 SGHTA, CDR2 FQGTGA. The CDR3 extends over 16 amino acids. The chain's CDR3 is CASSLAGQGVTDTQYF. The CDR3 DNA is TGTGCCAGCAGCTTAGCCGGACAGGGTGTGACAGATACGCAGTATTTT.

This clone was detected once. This sequence joins TRBV27 and TRBJ2-1; 8 nucleotides match TRBD2. V gave up 6 bases and J gave up 5 bases; unmatched junction bases: 6. CDR1 and CDR2 from the germline V gene are MNHEY and SMNVEV (reference sequence). This CDR3 has 14 residues. CDR3 coding DNA: TGTGCCAGCAGGCGCGGGGGGCCTCACAATGAGCAGTTCTTC. Translating it yields CASRRGGPHNEQFF.

The chain is built from TRBV7-6 and TRBJ1-1, with 10 bases that match TRBD1. CDR1 is SGHVS and CDR2 is FNYEAQ in the germline V gene. The CDR3 extends over 16 amino acids. With V trimmed by 5 bases and J by 3 bases, 9 bases remained unmatched. The CDR3 region is CASSAGTGARYTEAFF. CDR3 sequence (DNA): TGTGCCAGCAGCGCCGGGACAGGGGCCCGGTACACTGAAGCTTTCTTT.

The CDR3 sequence: CASSPPELAGGRGTDTQYF. For the CDR3, the DNA is TGTGCCAGCAGCCCCCCGGAACTAGCGGGGGGGCGGGGCACAGATACGCAGTATTTT. The V gene is TRBV9, the J gene TRBJ2-3; 13 bases line up with TRBD2. CDR3 length equals 19 residues. Germline assignment: CDR1 SGDLS and CDR2 YYNGEE. The J segment lost 1 base and the V segment lost 4 bases, leaving 12 bases of the junction unmatched. Combining the CDR3 with reference TRBV9 and TRBJ2-3 gives the whole variable domain DSGVTQTPKHLITATGQRVTLRCSPRSGDLSVYWYQQSLDQGLQFLIQYYNGEERAKGNILERFSAQQFPDLHSELNLSSLELGDSALYFCASSPPELAGGRGTDTQYFGPGTRLTVL.

The chain links TRBV7-2 to TRBJ2-1; TRBD2 might be the D (7 bases). Trimming removed 1 base from V and 2 bases from J, with 9 bases in between. Germline V CDR1 and CDR2: SGHTA, FQGNSA. The CDR3 consists of 15 residues. The CDR3: CASSLVGGPYNEQFF. CDR3 DNA: TGTGCCAGCAGCTTAGTCGGGGGGCCCTACAATGAGCAGTTCTTC. The full variable domain, completed using reference TRBV7-2 and TRBJ2-1, is GAGVSQSPSNKVTEKGKDVELRCDPISGHTALYWYRQSLGQGLEFLIYFQGNSAPDKSGLPSDRFSAERTGGSVSTLTIQRTQQEDSAVYLCASSLVGGPYNEQFFGPGTRLTVL.

The V gene is TRBV7-8, the J gene TRBJ2-5, with D possibly being TRBD2 (6 bases). The CDR3 has 18 residues. Germline lookup yields CDR1 SGHVS and CDR2 FQNEAQ. With 1 base removed from V and 5 bases from J, the gap between germline ends came to 23 bases. The CDR3 DNA sequence: TGTGCCAGCAGCTTAGGCCCCTGGGGAGGTGGGCGTACGGAGACCCAGTACTTC. The encoded protein is CASSLGPWGGGRTETQYF. Full variable domain (outside the CDR3, taken from reference TRBV7-8 and TRBJ2-5): GAGVSQSPRYKVAKRGQDVALRCDPISGHVSLFWYQQALGQGPEFLTYFQNEAQLDKSGLPSDRFFAERPEGSVSTLKIQRTQQEDSAVYLCASSLGPWGGGRTETQYFGPGTRLLVL.

This rearrangement joins TRBV5-1 to TRBJ1-2, with 10 nucleotides matching TRBD1. The V segment lost 2 bases and the J segment 6 bases; nucleotides outside the gene matches: 7. The CDR3 runs 15 residues. Germline-derived CDR1 and CDR2 are SGHRS and YFSETQ. CDR3 nucleotides: TGCGCCAGCAGCTTTCTGACAGGGGGCGCGAATGGCTACACCTTC. Amino acid sequence: CASSFLTGGANGYTF.

CDR3 sequence: CASSLWAGNQPQHF. The CDR3 DNA sequence: TGTGCCAGCAGTTTATGGGCCGGCAATCAGCCCCAGCATTTT. The chain recombines TRBV28 with TRBJ1-5; D remains ambiguous. This CDR3 region has 14 residues. Per germline, CDR1 MDHEN and CDR2 SYDVKM. V was shortened by 0 bases and J by 2 bases, with 5 bases between the two germline ends.

By share of the sample, this clone is medium-sized (0.01 to 0.1%). The rearrangement links TRBV7-9 to TRBJ2-7, with TRBD1 matching 7 bases. In germline, CDR1 is SEHNR, CDR2 FQNEAQ (reference sequence). The CDR3 extends over 13 amino acids. After removal of 8 bases from V and 5 bases from J, the junction contained 9 bases not matched to a gene. The CDR3 reads CASGRDSGHEQYF. CDR3 bases: TGTGCCAGCGGCCGGGACAGTGGCCACGAGCAGTACTTC.

This rearrangement joins TRBV6-1 to TRBJ2-1; TRBD1 aligns across 9 bases. This CDR3 contains 18 residues. V was clipped by 3 bases and J by 5 bases; unmatched bases: 14. Per the germline V gene, CDR1 is MNHNS and CDR2 is SASEGT. In DNA, the CDR3 is TGTGCCAGCAGTGAGGGGGACAGGGACCGGACGATGGACAATGAGCAGTTCTTC. This gives the protein CASSEGDRDRTMDNEQFF.

This clone was seen a single time. V is TRBV5-1 and J is TRBJ2-5; TRBD2 might be the D (5 bases). CDR3 length: 16 residues. Germline V gives CDR1 SGHRS, CDR2 YFSETQ. Trimming cost V 3 bases and J 0 bases, with 15 bases left between them. The CDR3 is CASSSGTGSYQETQYF. DNA for the CDR3: TGCGCCAGCAGCTCGGGAACGGGGAGCTACCAAGAGACCCAGTACTTC.

The V gene is TRBV27, the J gene TRBJ1-5, with 11 bases identical to TRBD1. With V trimmed by 4 bases and J by 6 bases, 5 bases remained unmatched. This CDR3 has 15 amino acids. CDR1 is MNHEY, CDR2 SMNVEV, per germline (reference sequence). CDR3 bases: TGTGCCAGCAGTTCGGGACAGGGGGTTGGTCAGCCCCAGCATTTT. Protein sequence: CASSSGQGVGQPQHF.

The chain employs TRBV7-6 and TRBJ1-5, with D perhaps TRBD1 (5 bases). Germline CDR1 reads SGHVS; CDR2 reads FNYEAQ. The V gene lost 5 bases and the J gene lost 2 bases, with 13 bases spanning the gap. The length of the CDR3 is 15 residues. Here the CDR3 DNA reads TGTGCCAGCAGCCCGCAGGGAATCGGCAATCAGCCCCAGCATTTT. This translates into CASSPQGIGNQPQHF.

This clone has just one count. The CDR3 loop reads CATFSGSSYEQYF. The CDR3 nucleotides read TGTGCCACCTTTAGCGGGAGCTCCTACGAGCAGTACTTC. The rearrangement links TRBV10-3 to TRBJ2-7; TRBD2 matches at 9 bases. This CDR3 has 13 amino acids. CDR1 and CDR2 (germline): ENHRY, SYGVKD. V shed 10 bases and J 0 bases; nucleotides not matched to a gene: 4.

The rearrangement uses TRBV28 and TRBJ2-3; 14 positions agree with TRBD2. The V segment lost 5 bases and the J segment 0 bases; nucleotides outside the gene matches: 10. Germline V lookup: CDR1 MDHEN, CDR2 SYDVKM. CDR3 length: 19 amino acids. Here the CDR3 DNA reads TGTGCCAGCAGTCCACTCGGACTAGCGGGAGGACTGAGCACAGATACGCAGTATTTT. Amino acid sequence: CASSPLGLAGGLSTDTQYF.

The chain uses TRBV27 and TRBJ1-1; weak D call: TRBD1 (5 bases). V was clipped by 3 bases and J by 0 bases, with 5 bases between them. Germline assignment: CDR1 MNHEY and CDR2 SMNVEV (reference sequence). This CDR3 region has 13 residues. In DNA, the CDR3 is TGTGCCAGCAGTTTGACAGTGAACACTGAAGCTTTCTTT. Translated, it gives CASSLTVNTEAFF.

This chain connects TRBV27 to TRBJ2-7; D unresolved. CDR1 is MNHEY, CDR2 SMNVEV, per germline (reference sequence). The CDR3 length is 14 residues. The V gene lost 6 bases and the J gene lost 2 bases, with 14 bases spanning the gap. The CDR3 reads CASSLYMSTYEQYF. Written as DNA, the CDR3 is TGTGCCAGCAGCCTCTATATGTCCACCTACGAGCAGTACTTC.

The rearrangement joins TRBV14 to TRBJ2-2, with D unresolved. The germline V gene encodes CDR1 SGHDN and CDR2 FVKESK. The germline V and J ends were trimmed by 0 bases and 1 base, with 9 bases remaining between them. The CDR3 runs to 16 residues. CDR3 bases: TGTGCCAGCAGCCAAGATTGGCAGGAGAACACCGGGGAGCTGTTTTTT. It encodes CASSQDWQENTGELFF.

The V gene is TRBV6-5, the J gene TRBJ2-3; no reliable D call. The germline V and J ends were trimmed by 3 bases and 2 bases, with 9 bases remaining between them. The CDR3 extends over 14 amino acids. The germline V gene encodes CDR1 MNHEY and CDR2 SVGAGI. This CDR3 is CASSYGGLTDTQYF. The CDR3 DNA sequence: TGTGCCAGCAGTTATGGCGGCCTCACAGATACGCAGTATTTT.

The chain is built from TRBV6-6 and TRBJ1-1; weak D call: TRBD1 (6 bases). Per germline, CDR1 MNHNY and CDR2 SVGAGI (reference sequence). The length of the CDR3 is 14 residues. V lost 2 bases and J lost 4, with 11 bases in between. This chain's CDR3 is CASSYQTGPTEAFF. CDR3 in DNA: TGTGCCAGCAGTTACCAAACAGGGCCCACTGAAGCTTTCTTT.

The chain couples TRBV10-1 to TRBJ1-6; 7 bases agree with TRBD1. The CDR3 contains 14 residues. Trimming cost V 5 bases and J 10 bases; bases outside gene matches: 8. From germline, CDR1 is WNHNN and CDR2 SYGVQD (reference sequence). The CDR3 nucleotides read TGCGCCAGCAGTAACCGGGACAGTAGCTCACCCCTCCACTTT. Translated, it gives CASSNRDSSSPLHF.

In the case of this clone: The junction shows a germline mismatch at one end, possibly a read error. The rearrangement uses TRBV7-9 and TRBJ2-1; the D gene is possibly TRBD2 (6 bases). Germline V gives CDR1 SEHNR, CDR2 FQNEAQ (reference sequence). This CDR3 is built from 15 residues. The CDR3 DNA follows: TGTGCCAGCAGCATAGCCGGGACTCTCAGGGATGAGCAGTTCTTC. Protein sequence: CASSIAGTLRDEQFF. The full variable domain, with the rest looked up from reference TRBV7-9 and TRBJ2-1, is DTGVSQNPRHKITKRGQNVTFRCDPISEHNRLYWYRQTLGQGPEFLTYFQNEAQLEKSRLLSDRFSAERPKGSFSTLEIQRTEQGDSAMYLCASSIAGTLRDEQFFGPGTRLTVL.

This sequence joins TRBV7-9 and TRBJ1-2; 9 bases are a match to TRBD1. The junction had 5 bases not matched to a gene; V was cut back by 6 bases and J by 6 bases. This CDR3 is built from 13 residues. The germline gives CDR1 SEHNR, CDR2 FQNEAQ (reference sequence). The CDR3: CASRGTGTDGYTF. CDR3 DNA: TGTGCCAGCAGGGGGACAGGGACGGATGGCTACACCTTC.

This clone was seen a handful of times. The rearrangement links TRBV28 to TRBJ2-5; 7 nucleotides line up with TRBD2. This CDR3 contains 15 residues. Germline V gene lookup returns CDR1 MDHEN and CDR2 SYDVKM. With 3 bases clipped from V and 2 bases from J, the junction kept 6 bases outside the gene matches. The CDR3 bases are TGTGCCAGCAGTTTCTTCACTAGCGCTCAAGAGACCCAGTACTTC. Protein: CASSFFTSAQETQYF. Supplemented by reference TRBV28 and TRBJ2-5, the full variable domain reads DVKVTQSSRYLVKRTGEKVFLECVQDMDHENMFWYRQDPGLGLRLIYFSYDVKMKEKGDIPEGYSVSREKKERFSLILESASTNQTSMYLCASSFFTSAQETQYFGPGTRLLVL.

The chain carries TRBV7-6 and TRBJ2-2; D is possibly TRBD2 (5 bases). CDR1 SGHVS and CDR2 FNYEAQ come from the germline V gene. The CDR3 covers 16 residues. The V gene lost 5 bases and the J gene lost 5 bases, with 18 bases spanning the gap. The chain's CDR3 is CASSRGFSGGTGELFF. CDR3 DNA sequence: TGTGCCAGCAGCCGCGGGTTCTCCGGTGGGACCGGGGAGCTGTTTTTT.

The rearrangement joins TRBV28 to TRBJ1-5; D remains ambiguous. Germline CDR1 MDHEN, CDR2 SYDVKM. The CDR3 is 15 amino acids. Trimming removed 6 bases at V and 4 bases at J, with 16 bases between. CDR3 sequence: CASSFTGVRNQPQHF. CDR3 in DNA: TGTGCCAGCAGCTTTACCGGGGTCCGGAATCAGCCCCAGCATTTT.

The rearrangement joins TRBV5-1 to TRBJ1-2; TRBD1 matches 8 bases. The CDR3 has 16 amino acids. Germline CDR1 reads SGHRS; CDR2 reads YFSETQ. Germline trimming cut 3 bases from V and 4 bases from J; bases unmatched to any gene: 11. Here the CDR3 DNA reads TGCGCCAGCAGCTCCTCCCAGGGGGCCGAGGGCTATGGCTACACCTTC. Amino acids: CASSSSQGAEGYGYTF.